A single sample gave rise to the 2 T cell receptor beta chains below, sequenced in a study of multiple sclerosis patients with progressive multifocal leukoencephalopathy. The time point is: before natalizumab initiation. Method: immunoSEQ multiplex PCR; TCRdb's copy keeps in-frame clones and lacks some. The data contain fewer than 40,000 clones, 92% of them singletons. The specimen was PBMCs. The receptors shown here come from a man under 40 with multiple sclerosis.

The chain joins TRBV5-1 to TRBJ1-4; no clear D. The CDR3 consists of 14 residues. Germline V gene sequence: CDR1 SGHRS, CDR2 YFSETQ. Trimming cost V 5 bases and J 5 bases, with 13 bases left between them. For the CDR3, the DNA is TGCGCCAGCAGTTCCGGCCTCCCGAATGAAAAACTGTTTTTT. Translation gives CASSSGLPNEKLFF.

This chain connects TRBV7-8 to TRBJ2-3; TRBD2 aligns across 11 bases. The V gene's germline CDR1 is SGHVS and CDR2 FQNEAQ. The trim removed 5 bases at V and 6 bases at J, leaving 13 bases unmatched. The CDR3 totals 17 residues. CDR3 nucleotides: TGTGCCAGCAGCCCAGGGACTAGCGGAGGGGGGGTGGATACGCAGTATTTT. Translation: CASSPGTSGGGVDTQYF.